Listed here is a single TCR beta chain. What it recognizes is unknown. The J segment lost 5 bases and the V segment lost 4 bases, leaving 2 bases of the junction unmatched. This CDR3 comprises 14 residues. Germline CDR1 is SGHRS and CDR2 is YFSETQ. The data stem from a study of T cell responses to AZD1222 COVID-19 vaccine. Study-wide findings and caveats: No repertoire was sampled before or during the peak T cell response, only after it. Nearly half of spike-specific TCRs reportedly go after variant regions that carry no mutations. The study found vaccine-associated CD4 TCRs spanning spike, dominant at 160-218 and 743-854.

TCRdb's table, derived via immunoSEQ multiplex PCR, lists solely in-frame clones and lacks some. The table shows approximately 190,000 clones, with 85% to 95% occurring only once. Investigators merged groups given second doses at roughly 4 or roughly 12 weeks. This rearrangement joins TRBV5-1 to TRBJ1-5, with 11 bases lining up with TRBD1. This material consisted of peripheral blood, taken 28 days after the second AZD1222 dose. The sequence was collected from an adult who received the AZD1222 COVID-19 vaccine. In DNA, the CDR3 is TGCGCCAGCAGCACGGGACAGGGGGATCAGCCCCAGCATTTT. This codes for CASSTGQGDQPQHF.